This T cell receptor (beta chain) is drawn from a study of regulatory T cells in long-lasting Graves disease. Points from the study as a whole: Study was limited to peripheral blood, excluding thyroid tissue.

Researchers made TCR beta libraries by using iRepertoire HTBI primers and running Arm-PCR on CDR3 regions. Methods used by the authors: About 62 TRBV and 14 TRBJ segments were identified across samples. MiXCR was run by TCRdb on the multiplex PCR reads, yielding one entry per CDR3 protein. These V and J calls rely on TCRdb rather than the paper's analysis. The sample consists of roughly 360,000 distinct CDR3 sequences, 23% of them appearing once. This clonotype was observed many times. Its antigen is undetermined. As to time point: persistent/refractory GD, antithyroid drugs over 5 years with positive TRAb. The TCR library was prepared using RNA isolated from PBMCs. Graves' disease diagnosis was established per American Thyroid Association guidelines. The authors drew about 9 milliliters of peripheral blood into EDTA tubes. CDR3 length equals 13 residues. Germline values: CDR1 SNHLY, CDR2 FYNNEI. The V segment lost 6 bases and the J segment 8 bases; nucleotides outside the gene matches: 7.

This specimen was peripheral blood mononuclear cells (PBMCs), taken when the disease was refractory, from a patient treated with antithyroid drugs. The TCR was taken from a woman aged 40-49 years with Graves disease. This sequence joins TRBV2 and TRBJ1-2, with 9 bases identical to TRBD1. CDR3 nucleotide sequence: TGTGCCAGCAGGGATGACAGGGGGTCGGGCTACACCTTC. It translates to CASRDDRGSGYTF.